This TCR beta chain was observed in a study of blood T cell repertoires in COVID-19. As for the study in general: Whether acute or convalescent, the COVID-19 samples came from the United States, Italy and Spain. The analysed material was cDNA or gDNA that came from T cells, B-cell-depleted T cells, or PBMCs.

The authors' processing: It was from reference gene primer amplification that nucleated cell counts were estimated. Some clones are missing from TCRdb's copy, which holds only in-frame ones; the method was immunoSEQ multiplex PCR. V, J and clone size reflect that table, while D and trimming were determined from the DNA. Among 250,000 to 400,000 clones listed, approximately 89% were seen once. Enrolment of Seattle patients took place during active infection, and they were followed longitudinally. This CDR3 comprises 18 residues. The V gene's germline CDR1 is LGHNA and CDR2 YSLEER. J lost 4 bases, V lost 0 bases, and 10 bases had no gene match.

The sequenced sample consisted of peripheral blood. The source of this sequence is a woman aged 25 to 45 with COVID-19, enrolled during active disease. The chain couples TRBV4-3 to TRBJ2-3, with 10 positions matching TRBD2. The CDR3 DNA reads as TGCGCCAGCAGCCAAGACCGAGCGGGGGGGCCTGCCTCAGATACGCAGTATTTT. Translation: CASSQDRAGGPASDTQYF.